A single T cell receptor beta chain is shown here with its context. This clonotype was recorded many times. It lacks a known antigen. There are no base qualities to consult, and no much larger clone falls within one base. The sample originates from a study of CD8 T cells in ankylosing spondylitis listed by TCRdb under 2017. In the study overall: The study set out to find disease-linked TCR variants by profiling T cell receptor beta repertoires in ankylosing spondylitis patients and healthy donors. Peripheral blood was sampled, and synovial fluid was also collected from ankylosing spondylitis patients. The whole study cohort included 108 healthy donors and about two dozen ankylosing spondylitis patients. The study at large found these results: Blood from ankylosing spondylitis patients appeared to be characterized by a TCR beta motif composed of several highly homologous amino acid variants. The disease-linked clones had a CD8+ phenotype and were found at relatively low frequencies in peripheral blood. Some of the motif variants had been reported before in the synovial fluid and blood of reactive arthritis patients, a finding that suggests common disease-initiation mechanisms. According to the report, matched synovial fluid samples from ankylosing spondylitis patients were significantly enriched for the disease-linked clones.

Germline trimming amounts to 4 bases on V and 3 bases on J, with 17 as the count of junction bases outside the gene matches. Measured from the cysteine to the phenylalanine, the CDR3 is 17 residues long. Just CDR3 DNA is preserved here, 51 bases in frame from base 1. Based on the germline V gene, the CDR1 and CDR2 sequences are SQVTM and ANQGSEA. Sequencer: Illumina HiSeq 2500. Quantitative 5'-RACE with molecular barcodes was the method used to prepare the TCR beta libraries. On the authors' methods: Disease-linked TCR variants were identified with a new computational method built on a probabilistic model of VDJ rearrangement. In TCRdb, the public reads were trimmed at Q25 with fastp and aligned with MiXCR, with productive beta chains retained. Merged by CDR3 protein, the rows form single entries marked with the most common genes and DNA. These V and J calls rely on TCRdb rather than the paper's analysis. For this sample the table gives under 250,000 distinct CDR3 sequences, of which around 7.9% were detected only once. The top ten hold 11% to 15% of the sample.

The source of this sequence is a male donor with ankylosing spondylitis. The sample was blood, either unsorted or a sorted T cell fraction (not recorded which). Recombination linked TRBV29-1 to TRBJ2-7; the junction holds 8 bases that match TRBD2. The DNA reads TGCAGCGTTGCCCCCCTAGCGGGTACTCGCCAGGGCTACGAGCAGTACTTC. Its protein is CSVAPLAGTRQGYEQYF.